The entry below gives a single T cell receptor beta chain sequence along with its context. The CDR3 loop spans 15 amino acids. Per the germline V gene, CDR1 is SGHTA and CDR2 is FQGNSA. J lost 6 bases, V lost 3 bases, and 9 bases had no gene match. This record belongs to a study of T cell changes during pregnancy in multiple sclerosis. Profiling relied on immunoSEQ multiplex PCR, and the TCRdb table lists in-frame clones only, not all of them. The sample has 35,000 to 45,000 clones, approximately 91% seen once. The chain has TRBV7-2 and TRBJ2-7; 9 nucleotides agree with TRBD2. This TCR derives from a female donor in good health, enrolled as a control in a pregnancy study. The source material was CD4+ T cells from peripheral blood mononuclear cells, sampled in the second trimester of pregnancy. The CDR3 DNA follows: TGTGCCAGCAGCTTGGATTCCAGCGGGAGGTTCGAGCAGTACTTC. Protein sequence: CASSLDSSGRFEQYF.